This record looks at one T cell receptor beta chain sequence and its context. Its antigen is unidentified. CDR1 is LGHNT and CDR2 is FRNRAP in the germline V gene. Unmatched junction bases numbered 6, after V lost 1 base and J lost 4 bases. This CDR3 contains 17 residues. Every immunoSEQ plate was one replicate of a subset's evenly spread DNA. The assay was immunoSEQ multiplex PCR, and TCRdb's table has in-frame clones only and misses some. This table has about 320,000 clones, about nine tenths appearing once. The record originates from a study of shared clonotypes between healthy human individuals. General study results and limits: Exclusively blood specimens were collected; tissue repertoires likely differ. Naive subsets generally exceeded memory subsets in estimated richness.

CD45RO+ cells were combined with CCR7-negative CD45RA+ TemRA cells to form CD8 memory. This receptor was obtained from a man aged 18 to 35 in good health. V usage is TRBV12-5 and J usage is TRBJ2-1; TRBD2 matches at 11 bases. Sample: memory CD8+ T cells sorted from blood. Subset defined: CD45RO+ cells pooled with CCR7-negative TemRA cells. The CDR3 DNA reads TGTGCTAGTGGTTTGGCCCCGGGACTAGCGGCATACAATGAGCAGTTCTTC. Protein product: CASGLAPGLAAYNEQFF.